This T cell receptor (beta chain) was profiled in a study of shared clonotypes between healthy human individuals. CDR3 length: 13 amino acids. The germline V gene encodes CDR1 MNHEY and CDR2 SVGAGI. Sequencing was performed with immunoSEQ multiplex PCR; in TCRdb, only in-frame clones are kept and a portion is missing. Seen here are approximately 2.4 million clones, around 95% observed once, and the top ten hold approximately 0.13%. A word on this clone: Its antigen is undetermined. One junction end disagrees with the germline gene, perhaps due to a read error. Other DNA variants within this sample encode the same CDR3.

General study points: The diversity represented, both genetic and in exposure history, was limited by few donors. Unshared clonotypes carried lower generation probabilities than those common to all four donors.

Sequencing input: naive CD4+ T cells sorted from blood. The subset denotes: CD45RA+ positively selected. The source of this sequence is a man younger than 35 in good health. The rearrangement links TRBV6-5 to TRBJ2-7, with D perhaps matching TRBD1 or TRBD2 (5 bases each). The CDR3 DNA reads TGTGCCAGTAGTTTGGGACGGGACTACGAGCAGTACTTC. This encodes CASSLGRDYEQYF.